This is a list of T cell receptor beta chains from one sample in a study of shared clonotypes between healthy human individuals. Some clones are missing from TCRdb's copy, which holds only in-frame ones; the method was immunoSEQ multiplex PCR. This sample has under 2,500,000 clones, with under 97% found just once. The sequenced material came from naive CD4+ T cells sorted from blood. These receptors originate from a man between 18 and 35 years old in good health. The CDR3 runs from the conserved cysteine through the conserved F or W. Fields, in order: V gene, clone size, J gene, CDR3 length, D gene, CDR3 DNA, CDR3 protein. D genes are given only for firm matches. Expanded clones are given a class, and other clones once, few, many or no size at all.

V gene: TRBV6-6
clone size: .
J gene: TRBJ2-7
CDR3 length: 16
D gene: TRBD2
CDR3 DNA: TGTGCCAGCAGATCCCTGACTAGCGGGGGGACCTACGAGCAGTACTTC
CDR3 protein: CASRSLTSGGTYEQYF

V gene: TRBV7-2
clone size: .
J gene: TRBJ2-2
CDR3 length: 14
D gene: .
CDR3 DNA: TGTGCCAGCAGCTTAGCTACGCTCGGCGGGGAGCTGTTTTTT
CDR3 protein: CASSLATLGGELFF

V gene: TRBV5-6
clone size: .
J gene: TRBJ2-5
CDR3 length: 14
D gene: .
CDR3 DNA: TGTGCCAGCAGCTTGAACGGGGCCGGGGAGACCCAGTACTTC
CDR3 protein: CASSLNGAGETQYF

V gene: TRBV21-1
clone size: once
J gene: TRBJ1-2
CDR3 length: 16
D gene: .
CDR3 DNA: TGTGCCAGCAGCAAACCAAGGGACAGCGTGGGCTATGGCTACACCTTC
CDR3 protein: CASSKPRDSVGYGYTF

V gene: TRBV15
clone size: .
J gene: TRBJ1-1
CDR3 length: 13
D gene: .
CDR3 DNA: TGTGCCACCAGCAGAGATTTCGTGGCTGAAGCTTTCTTT
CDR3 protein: CATSRDFVAEAFF

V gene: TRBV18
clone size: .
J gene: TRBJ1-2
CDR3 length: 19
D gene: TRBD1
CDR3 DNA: TGTGCCAGCTCACCACTGACCAGTTCGGACAGGGCAGCATTTTATGGCTACACCTTC
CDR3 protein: CASSPLTSSDRAAFYGYTF

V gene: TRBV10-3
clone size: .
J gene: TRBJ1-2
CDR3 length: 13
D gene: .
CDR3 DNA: TGTGCCATCAGTGAGTCGATGGGGGATGGCTACACCTTC
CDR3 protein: CAISESMGDGYTF

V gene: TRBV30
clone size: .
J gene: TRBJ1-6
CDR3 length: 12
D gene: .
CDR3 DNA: TGTGCCTGGGGGGACACTAATTCACCCCTCCACTTT
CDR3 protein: CAWGDTNSPLHF

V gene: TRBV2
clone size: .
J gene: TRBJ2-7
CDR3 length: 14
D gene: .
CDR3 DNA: TGTGCCAGCTCTCGGGGAGAGATTTCCTACGAGCAGTACTTC
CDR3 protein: CASSRGEISYEQYF

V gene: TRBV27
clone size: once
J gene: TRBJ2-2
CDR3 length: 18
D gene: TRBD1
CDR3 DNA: TGTGCCAGCAGTTTCTTTCCACCGGGACAGGGTTCTACCGGGGAGCTGTTTTTT
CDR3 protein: CASSFFPPGQGSTGELFF

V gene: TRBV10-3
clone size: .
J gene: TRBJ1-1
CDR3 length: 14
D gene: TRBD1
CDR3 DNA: TGTGCCACTAGACAGGGAGAAATGAACACTGAAGCTTTCTTT
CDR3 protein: CATRQGEMNTEAFF

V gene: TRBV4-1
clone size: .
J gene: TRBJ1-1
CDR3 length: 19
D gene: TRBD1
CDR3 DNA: TGCGCCAGCAGCCAAGACCAGGGGGGATGGGGTAGGGTGAACACTGAAGCTTTCTTT
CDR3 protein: CASSQDQGGWGRVNTEAFF

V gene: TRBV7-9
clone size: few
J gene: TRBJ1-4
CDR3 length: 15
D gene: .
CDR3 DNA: TGTGCCAGCAGCTTAAGTAGCCCAACTAATGAAAAACTGTTTTTT
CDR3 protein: CASSLSSPTNEKLFF

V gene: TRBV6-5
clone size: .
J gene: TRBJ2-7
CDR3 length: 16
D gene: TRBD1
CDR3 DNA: TGTGCCAGCAGTTACCCAAAGACAGGGGTCCCCTACGAGCAGTACTTC
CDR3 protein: CASSYPKTGVPYEQYF

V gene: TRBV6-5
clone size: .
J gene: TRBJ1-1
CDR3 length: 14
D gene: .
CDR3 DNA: TGTGCCAGCAGTTACTCGATTCGCTACACTGAAGCTTTCTTT
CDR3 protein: CASSYSIRYTEAFF

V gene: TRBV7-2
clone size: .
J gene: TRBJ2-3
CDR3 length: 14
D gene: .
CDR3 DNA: TGTGCCAGCAGCTTAGGCCCGGAGACAGATACGCAGTATTTT
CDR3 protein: CASSLGPETDTQYF

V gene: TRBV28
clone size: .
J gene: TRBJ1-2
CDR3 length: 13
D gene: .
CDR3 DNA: TGTGCCAGCAGTTTGGGCCAGTTCTATGGCTACACCTTC
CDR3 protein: CASSLGQFYGYTF

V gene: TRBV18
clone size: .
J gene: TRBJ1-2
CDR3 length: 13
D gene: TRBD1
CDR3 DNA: TGTGCCAGCTCACCCGGGACAGGGAATGGCTACACCTTC
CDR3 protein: CASSPGTGNGYTF

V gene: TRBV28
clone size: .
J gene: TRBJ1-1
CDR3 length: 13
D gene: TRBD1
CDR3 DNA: TGTGCCAGCCGATTGACAGGGGGCACTGAAGCTTTCTTT
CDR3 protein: CASRLTGGTEAFF

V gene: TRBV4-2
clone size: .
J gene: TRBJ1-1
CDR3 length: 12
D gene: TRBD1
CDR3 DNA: TGTGCCAGTTCCCGCGACAGGGTGGCAGCTTTCTTT
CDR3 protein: CASSRDRVAAFF

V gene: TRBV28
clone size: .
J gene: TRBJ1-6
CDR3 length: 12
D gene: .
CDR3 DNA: TGTGCCAGCAGCCCTGTGAGTGGACCCCTCCACTTT
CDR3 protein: CASSPVSGPLHF

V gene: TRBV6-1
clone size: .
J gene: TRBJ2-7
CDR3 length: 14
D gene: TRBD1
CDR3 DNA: TGTGCCAGCAGTTTACAGGGGAACTCCTACGAGCAGTACTTC
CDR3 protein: CASSLQGNSYEQYF

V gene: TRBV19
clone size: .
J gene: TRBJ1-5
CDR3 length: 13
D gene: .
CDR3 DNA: TGTGCCAGTAGTACGTCTCTAGGGCAGCCCCAGCATTTT
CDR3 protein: CASSTSLGQPQHF

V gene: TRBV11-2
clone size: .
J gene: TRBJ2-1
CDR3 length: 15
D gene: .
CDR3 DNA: TGTGCCAGCAGCTTTACCACAGGTTCAACCGATGAGCAGTTCTTC
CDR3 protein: CASSFTTGSTDEQFF

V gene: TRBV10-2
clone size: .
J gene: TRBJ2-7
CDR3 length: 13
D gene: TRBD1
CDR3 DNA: TGCGCCGCTCGCGAGGGGGCAGGTTACGAGCAGTACTTC
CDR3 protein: CAAREGAGYEQYF

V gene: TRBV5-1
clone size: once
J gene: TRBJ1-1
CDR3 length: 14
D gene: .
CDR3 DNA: TGCGCCAGCAGCATCAGGGGACAGAACACTGAAGCTTTCTTT
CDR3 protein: CASSIRGQNTEAFF

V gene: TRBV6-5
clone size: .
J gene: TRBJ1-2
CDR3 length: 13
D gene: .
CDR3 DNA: TGTGCCAGCAGTTACCTACAGGGCTATGGCTACACCTTC
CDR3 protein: CASSYLQGYGYTF

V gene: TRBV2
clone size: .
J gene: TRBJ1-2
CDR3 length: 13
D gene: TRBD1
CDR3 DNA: TGTGCCAGCAGTAGGGACAGGGTGGAGGGCTACACCTTC
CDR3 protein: CASSRDRVEGYTF

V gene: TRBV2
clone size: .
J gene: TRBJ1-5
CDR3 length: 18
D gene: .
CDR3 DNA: TGTGCCAGCAGTGAAAAGGGACCAGGGAATTGGGGCAATCAGCCCCAGCATTTT
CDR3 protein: CASSEKGPGNWGNQPQHF

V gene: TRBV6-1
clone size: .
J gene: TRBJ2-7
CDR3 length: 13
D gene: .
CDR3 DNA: TGTGCCAGCAGTGAAGTCATACCCTACGAGCAGTACTTC
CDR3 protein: CASSEVIPYEQYF

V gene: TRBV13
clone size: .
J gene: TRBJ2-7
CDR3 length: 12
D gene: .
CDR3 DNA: TGTGCCAGCAGTGGGGGGAGCTACGAGCAGTACTTC
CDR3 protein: CASSGGSYEQYF

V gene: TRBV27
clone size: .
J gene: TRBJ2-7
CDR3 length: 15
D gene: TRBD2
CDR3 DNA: TGTGCCAGCAGTTTGATCCGGACTAGCGGTTACGAGCAGTACTTC
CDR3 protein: CASSLIRTSGYEQYF

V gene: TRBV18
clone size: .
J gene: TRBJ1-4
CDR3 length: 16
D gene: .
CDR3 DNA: TGTGCCAGCTCACCCCAAGGGGATAGGCGCGATGAAAAACTGTTTTTT
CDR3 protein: CASSPQGDRRDEKLFF

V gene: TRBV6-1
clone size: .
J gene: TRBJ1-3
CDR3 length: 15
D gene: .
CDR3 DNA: TGTGCCAGCAGTGAGACCGGGGGTTCGGGAAACACCATATATTTT
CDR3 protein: CASSETGGSGNTIYF

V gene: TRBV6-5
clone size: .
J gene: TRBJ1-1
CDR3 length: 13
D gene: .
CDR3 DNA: TGTGCCAGCAGTTACGGTGAGAACACTGAAGCTTTCTTT
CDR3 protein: CASSYGENTEAFF

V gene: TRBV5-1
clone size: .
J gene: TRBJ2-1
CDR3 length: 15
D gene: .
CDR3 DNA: TGCGCCAGCAGCTTGTCCCAGGTCGGGAGCAATGAGCAGTTCTTC
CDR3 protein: CASSLSQVGSNEQFF

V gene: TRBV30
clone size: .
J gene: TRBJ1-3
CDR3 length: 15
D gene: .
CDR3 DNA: TGTGCCTGGAGTGCCACAGGGATGGCTGGAAACACCATATATTTT
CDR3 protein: CAWSATGMAGNTIYF

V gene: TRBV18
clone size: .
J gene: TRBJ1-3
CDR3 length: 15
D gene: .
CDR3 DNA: TGTGCCAGCTCACCACCAAGCATGAGTGGAAACACCATATATTTT
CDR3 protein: CASSPPSMSGNTIYF

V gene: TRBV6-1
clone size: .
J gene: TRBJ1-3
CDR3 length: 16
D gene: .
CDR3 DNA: TGTGCCAGCAGTGAATCCCCCCCAAGCTCTGGAAACACCATATATTTT
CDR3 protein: CASSESPPSSGNTIYF

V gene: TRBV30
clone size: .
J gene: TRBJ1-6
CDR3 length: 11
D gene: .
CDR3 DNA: TGTGCCTGCTCGATCAGTCAGTCCCTCCACTTT
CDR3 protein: CACSISQSLHF

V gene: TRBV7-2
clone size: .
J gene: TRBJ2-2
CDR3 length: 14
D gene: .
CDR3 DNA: TGTGCCAGCAGCTTACGGCGGAACACCGGGGAGCTGTTTTTT
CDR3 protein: CASSLRRNTGELFF

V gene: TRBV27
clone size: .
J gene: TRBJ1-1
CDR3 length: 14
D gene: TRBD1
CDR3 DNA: TGTGCCAGCAGTGCCCGACAGGGGGGAACTGAAGCTTTCTTT
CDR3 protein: CASSARQGGTEAFF

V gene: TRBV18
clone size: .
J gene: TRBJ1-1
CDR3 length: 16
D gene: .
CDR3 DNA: TGTGCCAGCTCACCAATCCGGGACGCCAAGAACACTGAAGCTTTCTTT
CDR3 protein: CASSPIRDAKNTEAFF

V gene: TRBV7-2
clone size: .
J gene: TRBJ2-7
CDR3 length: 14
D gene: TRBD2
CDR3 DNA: TGTGCCAGCAGCCCCCGGGCTAGCGGGAACGAGCAGTACTTC
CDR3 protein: CASSPRASGNEQYF

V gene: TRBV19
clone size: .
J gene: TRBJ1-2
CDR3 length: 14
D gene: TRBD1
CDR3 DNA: TGTGCCAGTAGCCGACCGACAGGGGACTATGGCTACACCTTC
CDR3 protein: CASSRPTGDYGYTF

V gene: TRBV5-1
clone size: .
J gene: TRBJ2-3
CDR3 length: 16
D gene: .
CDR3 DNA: TGCGCCAGCAGCCCTGGAGGCGGCCTTGGCACAGATACGCAGTATTTT
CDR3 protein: CASSPGGGLGTDTQYF

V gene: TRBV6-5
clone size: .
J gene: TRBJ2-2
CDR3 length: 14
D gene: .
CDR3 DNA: TGTGCCAGCAGTTGGGCCGCCAACACCGGGGAGCTGTTTTTT
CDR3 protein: CASSWAANTGELFF

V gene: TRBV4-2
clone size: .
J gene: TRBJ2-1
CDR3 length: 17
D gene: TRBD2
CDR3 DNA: TGTGCCAGCAGCCAAGATCTTAGAGCGGGGGGGTCCAATGAGCAGTTCTTC
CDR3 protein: CASSQDLRAGGSNEQFF

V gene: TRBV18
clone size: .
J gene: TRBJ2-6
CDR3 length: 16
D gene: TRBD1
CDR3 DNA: TGTGCCAGCTCAGCTAACACAGGGGACGGGGCCAACGTCCTGACTTTC
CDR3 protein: CASSANTGDGANVLTF

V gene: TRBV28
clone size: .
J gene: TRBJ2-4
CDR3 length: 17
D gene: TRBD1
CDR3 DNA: TGTGCCAGCAGTCGAAGATCCGGGACAGTAGCCAAAAACATTCAGTACTTC
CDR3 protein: CASSRRSGTVAKNIQYF

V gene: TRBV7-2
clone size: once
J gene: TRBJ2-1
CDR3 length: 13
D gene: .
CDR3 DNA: TGTGCCAGCAGCCCCCCCTCCGCCAATGAGCAGTTCTTC
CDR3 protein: CASSPPSANEQFF

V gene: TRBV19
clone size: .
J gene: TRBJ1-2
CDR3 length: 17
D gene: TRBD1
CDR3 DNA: TGTGCCAGTAGTATGGGTAGGGGGACAGTCCGGCTATATGGCTACACCTTC
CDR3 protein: CASSMGRGTVRLYGYTF

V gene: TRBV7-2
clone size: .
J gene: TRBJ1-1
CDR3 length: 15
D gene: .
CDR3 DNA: TGTGCCAGCAGCTTAGCGGGGGGTCTGGGCGCTGAAGCTTTCTTT
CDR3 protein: CASSLAGGLGAEAFF

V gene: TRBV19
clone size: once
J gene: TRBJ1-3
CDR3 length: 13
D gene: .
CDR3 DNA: TGTGCCAGTGATGTCGGAACTGGAAACACCATATATTTT
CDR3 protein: CASDVGTGNTIYF

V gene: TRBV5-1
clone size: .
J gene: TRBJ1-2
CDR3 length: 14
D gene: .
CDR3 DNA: TGCGCCAGCAGCCCTGGGGGGGCGGCATATGGCTACACCTTC
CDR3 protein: CASSPGGAAYGYTF

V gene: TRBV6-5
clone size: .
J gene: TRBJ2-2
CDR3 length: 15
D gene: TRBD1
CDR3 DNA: TGTGCCAGCAGTTTCCTTACAGGGGTTCCCGGGGAGCTGTTTTTT
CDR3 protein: CASSFLTGVPGELFF

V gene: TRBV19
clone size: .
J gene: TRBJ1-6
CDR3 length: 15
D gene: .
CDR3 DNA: TGTGCCAGTAGGACTTCGGGAAGCCATAATTCACCCCTCCACTTT
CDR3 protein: CASRTSGSHNSPLHF

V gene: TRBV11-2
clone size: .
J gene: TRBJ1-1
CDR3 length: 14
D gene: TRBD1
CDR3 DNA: TGTGCCAGCAGCTTTGGGACAGCGAACACTGAAGCTTTCTTT
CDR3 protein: CASSFGTANTEAFF